The entry below gives a single T cell receptor (beta chain) sequence along with its context. The data derive from a study of PD-1 and CTLA-4 blockade in melanoma. Clones were sequenced by immunoSEQ multiplex PCR, and TCRdb holds only the in-frame ones, with some missing. The sample yields more than 25,000 clones, 85% to 90% seen once. CDR3 length: 16 residues. Per germline, CDR1 MNHEY and CDR2 SMNVEV (reference sequence). Germline trimming cut 3 bases from V and 8 bases from J; bases unmatched to any gene: 15. This material consisted of CD8+ T cells from peripheral blood, taken before anti-PD-1 treatment. The gene calls are TRBV27 and TRBJ1-2; 7 bases are shared with TRBD1. The clonotype was recovered from a human donor with melanoma. DNA of the CDR3: TGTGCCAGCAGTTTTATCCCCACGGGACAGCTAGTAGGCTACACCTTC. This encodes CASSFIPTGQLVGYTF.